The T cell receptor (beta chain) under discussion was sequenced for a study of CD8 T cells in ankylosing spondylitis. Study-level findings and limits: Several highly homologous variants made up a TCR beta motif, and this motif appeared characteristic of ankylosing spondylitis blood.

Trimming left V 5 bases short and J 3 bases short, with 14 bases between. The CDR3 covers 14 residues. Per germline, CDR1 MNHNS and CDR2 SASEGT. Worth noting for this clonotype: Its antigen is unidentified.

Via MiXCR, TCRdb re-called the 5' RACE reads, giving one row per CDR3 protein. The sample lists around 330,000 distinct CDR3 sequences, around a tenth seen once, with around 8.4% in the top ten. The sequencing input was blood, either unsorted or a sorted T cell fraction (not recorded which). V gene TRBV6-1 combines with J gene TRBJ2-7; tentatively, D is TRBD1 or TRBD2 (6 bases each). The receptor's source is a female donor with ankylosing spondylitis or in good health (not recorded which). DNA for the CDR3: TGTGCCAGCAGTCGGGGGCAGGAGGGCTACGAGCAGTACTTC. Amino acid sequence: CASSRGQEGYEQYF.